Detailed here is one T cell receptor (beta chain). Losses at the gene ends were 5 bases for V and 3 bases for J; bases not matched to a gene: 3. Germline CDR1 reads GTSNPN; CDR2 reads SVGIG (reference sequence). The CDR3 loop spans 14 amino acids. This sample was taken from a study of T cell changes during pregnancy in multiple sclerosis. The protocol was immunoSEQ multiplex PCR, while the TCRdb copy is restricted to in-frame clones and leaves out a portion. The sample shows about 67,000 clones, roughly nine tenths of them seen only once. The chain is built from TRBV30 and TRBJ2-3, with 12 bases aligning to TRBD1. The origin of this receptor is a female donor with multiple sclerosis, enrolled in a pregnancy study. The sample in question was peripheral blood, obtained in the first trimester of pregnancy. DNA of the CDR3: TGTGCCTGGGGGGACAGGGGGCCGACAGATACGCAGTATTTT. Translating gives CAWGDRGPTDTQYF.